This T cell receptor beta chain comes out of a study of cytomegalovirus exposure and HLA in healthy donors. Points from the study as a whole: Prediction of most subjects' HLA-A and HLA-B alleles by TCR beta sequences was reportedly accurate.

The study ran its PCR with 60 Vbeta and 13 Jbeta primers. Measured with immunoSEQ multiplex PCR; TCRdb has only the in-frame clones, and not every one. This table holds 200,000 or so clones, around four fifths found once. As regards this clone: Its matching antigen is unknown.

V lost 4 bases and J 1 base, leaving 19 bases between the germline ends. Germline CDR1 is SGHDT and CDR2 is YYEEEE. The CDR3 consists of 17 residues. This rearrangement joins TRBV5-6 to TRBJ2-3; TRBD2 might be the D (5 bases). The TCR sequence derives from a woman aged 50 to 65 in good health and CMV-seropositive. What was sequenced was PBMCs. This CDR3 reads CASSPPSQPVCTDTQYF. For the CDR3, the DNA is TGTGCCAGCAGCCCCCCTAGCCAGCCGGTCTGCACAGATACGCAGTATTTT.